Included here is one T cell receptor beta chain sequence, with context. The sample is drawn from a study of blood T cell repertoires in COVID-19. Looking at the study overall: Collection of acute and convalescent COVID-19 samples took place in the United States, Italy and Spain.

In the source study's methods: For nucleated cells, counts were estimated from reference gene primer amplification. TCRdb's table, derived via immunoSEQ multiplex PCR, lists solely in-frame clones and lacks some. That table is the source of V, J and clone size, and D and trimming were worked out from the DNA. The profile shows about 140,000 clones, around 90% of them singletons. Germline V lookup: CDR1 MDHEN, CDR2 SYDVKM. The CDR3 has 17 amino acids. Losses at the gene ends were 2 bases for V and 3 bases for J; bases not matched to a gene: 10. This sequence was found in a woman between 50 and 59 years old with acute or convalescent COVID-19. Material for sequencing was peripheral blood. This chain uses TRBV28 with TRBJ1-5; 7 bases map to TRBD1. CDR3 nucleotides: TGTGCCAGCAGTTTAGGCACAGGGGACGAGGCCAATCAGCCCCAGCATTTT. This translates into CASSLGTGDEANQPQHF.